This entry is about one TCR beta chain. The sample contains more than one DNA sequence encoding this CDR3. Assay: immunoSEQ multiplex PCR; the TCRdb copy retains only in-frame clones and omits some. The repertoire has about 71,000 clones, around 80% of them found once; the top ten carry about 0.79%. The data were obtained in a study of T cell clones after liver transplantation. Turning to the study itself: Post-transplant blood was tracked for graft-donor-reactive T cell clones identified in a pre-transplant mixed lymphocyte reaction. At least one year of complete immunosuppression withdrawal without enzymes over twice normal defined tolerance.

V gave up 0 bases and J gave up 2 bases, with 5 bases separating them. Germline V CDR1 and CDR2: SGHRS, YFSETQ. The length of the CDR3 is 13 residues. Thawed unstimulated PBMCs were FACS-sorted by CD3, CD4 and CD8 into two populations. This material consisted of CD4+ T cells from blood, taken 12 months after liver transplant. The chain employs TRBV5-1 and TRBJ1-1; D gene uncertain. The source of this sequence is a human patient who received a liver transplant. Some T cells may have originated in the graft donor. Written as DNA, the CDR3 is TGCGCCAGCAGCTTGGGTGTTAACACTGAAGCTTTCTTT. Translation: CASSLGVNTEAFF.